The clone carrying this T cell receptor beta chain was found a few times. The sample originates from a study of identical twins. One entry per CDR3 protein, called by TCRdb with MiXCR from the 5' RACE reads. The sample lists 540,000 or so distinct CDR3 sequences; 20% to 25% were seen once. The germline V gene has CDR1 LGHDT and CDR2 YNNKEL (reference sequence). V shed 4 bases and J shed 4 bases, with 16 bases lying between them. The CDR3 length is 15 residues. This sample was also put to use in a study of yellow fever vaccine responses in identical twins.

The V and J genes are TRBV3-1 and TRBJ2-5; D gene uncertain. This TCR was sampled from a woman aged 18 to 35 in good health. The specimen sequenced was CD4+ T cells sorted from blood. Here the CDR3 reads CASSPIEGPGETQYF. The DNA for the CDR3 is TGTGCCAGCAGCCCCATCGAAGGACCGGGAGAGACCCAGTACTTC.